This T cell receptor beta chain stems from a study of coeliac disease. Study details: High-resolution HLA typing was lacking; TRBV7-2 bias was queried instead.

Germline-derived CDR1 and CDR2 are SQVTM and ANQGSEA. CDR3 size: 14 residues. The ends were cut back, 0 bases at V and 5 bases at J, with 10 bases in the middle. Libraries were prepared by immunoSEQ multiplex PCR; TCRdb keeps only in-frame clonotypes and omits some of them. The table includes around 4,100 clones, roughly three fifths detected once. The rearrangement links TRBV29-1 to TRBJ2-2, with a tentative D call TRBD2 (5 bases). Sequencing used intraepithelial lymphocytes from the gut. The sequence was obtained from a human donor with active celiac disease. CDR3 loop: CSVEDRRRTGELFF. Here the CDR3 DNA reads TGCAGCGTTGAAGATCGGAGGCGAACCGGGGAGCTGTTTTTT.